This T cell receptor beta chain was found in a study of shared clonotypes between healthy human individuals. Study results and limitations: Lower generation probabilities were found for non-shared clonotypes than for those shared by all four donors. Sharing across four donors was highest in naive CD4 (roughly 5%) and lowest in memory CD8 (0.4%). Sequencing depth was a factor that was expected to affect clonotype sharing among donors.

All donors were Caucasian adults living in Nashville, Tennessee. Note on this clone: Its target is not known.

Sequencing used immunoSEQ multiplex PCR; TCRdb keeps in-frame clones, though not all of them. The table has about 1 million clones, roughly 80% seen once. This clonotype was sampled from a man aged 18 to 35 in good health. Sample: memory CD4+ T cells sorted from blood. The subset was: CD45RA-negative fraction.

CDR3 coding DNA: TGTGCCAGCTCACCGGGGGCCTTCACAGGGCCTAGCTCCTACGAGCAGTACTTC. It encodes CASSPGAFTGPSSYEQYF. V gene TRBV18 combines with J gene TRBJ2-7, with TRBD1 as a possible D gene (6 bases). The V end lost 3 bases, the J end lost 0 bases, and 21 bases lay between the germline ends. Germline V gene lookup returns CDR1 KGHSH and CDR2 LQKENI. The CDR3 extends over 18 amino acids.